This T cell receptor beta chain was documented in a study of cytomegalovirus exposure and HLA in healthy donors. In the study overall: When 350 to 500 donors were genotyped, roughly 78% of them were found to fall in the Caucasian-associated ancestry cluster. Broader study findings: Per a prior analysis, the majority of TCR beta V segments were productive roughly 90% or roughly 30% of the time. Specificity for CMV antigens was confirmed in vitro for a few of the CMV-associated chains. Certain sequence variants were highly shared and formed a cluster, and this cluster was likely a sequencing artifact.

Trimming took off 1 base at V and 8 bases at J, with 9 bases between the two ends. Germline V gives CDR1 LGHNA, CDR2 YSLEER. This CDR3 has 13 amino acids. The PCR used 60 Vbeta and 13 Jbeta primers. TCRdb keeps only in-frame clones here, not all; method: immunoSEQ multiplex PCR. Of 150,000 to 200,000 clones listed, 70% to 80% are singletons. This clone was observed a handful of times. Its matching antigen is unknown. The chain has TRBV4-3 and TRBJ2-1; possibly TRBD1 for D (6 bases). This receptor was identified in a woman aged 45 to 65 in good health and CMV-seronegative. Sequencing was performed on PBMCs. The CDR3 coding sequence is TGCGCCAGCAGCCAAGGCAGGGGAGATGAGCAGTTCTTC. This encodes CASSQGRGDEQFF.